Given below is one T cell receptor (beta chain) in context. This sample was taken from a study of T cell responses to AZD1222 COVID-19 vaccine. The CDR3 has 14 amino acids. Libraries were prepared by immunoSEQ multiplex PCR; TCRdb keeps only in-frame clonotypes and omits some of them. In the table there are 150,000 to 200,000 clones, approximately 94% of which are singletons. Material: peripheral blood, obtained 28 days after the second AZD1222 dose. The origin of this receptor is an adult who received the AZD1222 COVID-19 vaccine. The rearrangement joins TRBV21-1 to TRBJ1-1; the table names TRBD1, a call not compared with the DNA. TRBV21-1 represents a pseudogene. CDR3 in amino acids: CASSAYRENTEAFF. The CDR3 bases are TGTGCCAGCAGCGCTTACAGGGAGAACACTGAAGCTTTCTTT.